These 7 T cell receptor beta chains originate from one sample sequenced in a study of memory B cells and T cells in multiple sclerosis. After stimulus-free culture, autoproliferating CFSE-dim and non-proliferating CFSE-high T cells were sequenced separately. Cultures began with about 4.6x10^7 CFSE-labeled PBMCs, unstimulated for roughly seven days, with replicate wells pooled. These receptors are not linked to any known antigen. Produced via immunoSEQ multiplex PCR; TCRdb's table is partial and in-frame only. Of about 46,000 clones detected, about four fifths appear once; the ten largest clones hold 0.9% to 1.4%. The sequencing sample was made of PBMCs from blood kept in culture. The source is a human donor with multiple sclerosis.

This clone was detected only once. The chain carries TRBV6-6 and TRBJ2-7; no reliable D call. This CDR3 has 10 amino acids. CDR1 and CDR2 from the germline V gene are MNHNY and SVGAGI (reference sequence). With 4 bases removed from V and 5 bases from J, the gap between germline ends came to 3 bases. As DNA, the CDR3 is TGTGCCAGCAGTTCCCACGAGCAGTACTTC. This codes for CASSSHEQYF.

V gene TRBV9 combines with J gene TRBJ1-4; D not certain. V gave up 4 bases and J gave up 0 bases, with 10 bases separating them. Looked up from germline, CDR1 is SGDLS and CDR2 is YYNGEE. The length of the CDR3 is 15 residues. CDR3: CASSPRTATNEKLFF. The DNA of the CDR3 is TGTGCCAGCAGCCCGCGGACGGCAACTAATGAAAAACTGTTTTTT.

This chain joins TRBV7-9 and TRBJ2-7; D call uncertain. V lost 6 bases and J 0 bases, leaving 9 bases between the germline ends. In germline, CDR1 is SEHNR, CDR2 FQNEAQ (reference sequence). This CDR3 spans 13 amino acids. The CDR3 reads CASRDAHSYEQYF. The DNA for the CDR3 is TGTGCCAGCAGGGACGCACACTCCTACGAGCAGTACTTC. Looking up the rest from reference TRBV7-9 and TRBJ2-7 gives the full variable domain: DTGVSQNPRHKITKRGQNVTFRCDPISEHNRLYWYRQTLGQGPEFLTYFQNEAQLEKSRLLSDRFSAERPKGSFSTLEIQRTEQGDSAMYLCASRDAHSYEQYFGPGTRLTVT.

V usage is TRBV7-8 and J usage is TRBJ1-4; D remains unclear. With 6 bases removed from V and 6 bases from J, the gap between germline ends came to 14 bases. CDR3 length equals 14 residues. CDR1 SGHVS and CDR2 FQNEAQ come from the germline V gene. The CDR3 sequence is CASRPTGPYEKLFF. CDR3 coding DNA: TGTGCCAGCAGACCAACCGGACCCTATGAAAAACTGTTTTTT.

The rearrangement joins TRBV13 to TRBJ2-5; the D gene is possibly TRBD2 (7 bases). Trimming removed 2 bases from V and 4 bases from J, with 17 bases in between. CDR1 is PRHDT and CDR2 is FYEKMQ in the germline V gene (reference sequence). The CDR3 is 16 residues long. The CDR3 bases are TGTGCCAGCAGCTTAAGGGTCGGGGGGCTGGGAGAGACCCAGTACTTC. Its protein product is CASSLRVGGLGETQYF.

CDR3 sequence reads: CASSLRGNYGYTF. The CDR3 region has the DNA TGTGCCAGCAGCCTCAGGGGAAACTATGGCTACACCTTC. The chain joins TRBV6-5 to TRBJ1-2, with D perhaps matching TRBD1 (6 bases). Per germline, CDR1 MNHEY and CDR2 SVGAGI. The CDR3 extends over 13 amino acids. The V and J ends lost 6 bases and 2 bases respectively, with 10 bases between them.

V and J are TRBV6-6 and TRBJ2-7; 7 bases line up with TRBD1. J was trimmed by 6 bases and V by 7 bases; bases with no gene match: 9. CDR3 length equals 13 residues. Germline CDR1 MNHNY, CDR2 SVGAGI (reference sequence). CDR3 DNA: TGTGCCAGCACTCAGGGGGTTACAACCGAGCAGTACTTC. The encoded protein is CASTQGVTTEQYF.